This entry concerns a single T cell receptor (beta chain). Its target is not known. This entry is derived from a study of regulatory T cells in long-lasting Graves disease. Study-level points and caveats: Among samples with persistent disease, TRBV28, TRBJ1-2 and TRBJ2-5 were favored. Accuracy was possibly reduced by small sample size. TCR diversity was lower in persistent than newly diagnosed Graves' disease.

Combining iRepertoire HTBI primers with Arm-PCR of CDR3 regions, the authors built TCR beta libraries. Original processing methods: The samples included roughly 62 TRBV and approximately 15 TRBJ segments. TCRdb independently ran MiXCR on the multiplex PCR reads; one entry per CDR3 protein. The authors' filters were not applied to this entry. The sample shows hundreds of thousands of distinct CDR3 sequences, roughly 15% of them seen only once. The sample's time point: newly diagnosed GD, antithyroid drugs for less than 3 months. Following extraction of RNA from PBMCs, that RNA was used to make the TCR library. This CDR3 has 15 residues. Germline values: CDR1 KGHDR, CDR2 SFDVKD. The V gene lost 5 bases and the J gene lost 4 bases, with 14 bases spanning the gap. These data were likewise used in another study, on T cells in Graves' hyperthyroidism and ophthalmopathy.

V gene TRBV24-1 combines with J gene TRBJ2-1; perhaps TRBD1 as D (6 bases). Sequencing was performed on peripheral blood mononuclear cells (PBMCs), taken at new diagnosis, from a patient treated with antithyroid drugs. This receptor was taken from a young man with Graves disease. CDR3 amino acids: CATSGGGRTYNEQFF. Here the CDR3 DNA reads TGTGCCACCAGTGGAGGGGGTCGAACTTACAATGAGCAGTTCTTC.